Below are 30 T cell receptor beta chains sequenced from a single sample in a study of T cell repertoires in cytomegalovirus infection (dated by TCRdb to about 2019). These receptors are not linked to any known antigen. The treatment or condition label corresponds to: in vitro stimulation with specific CMV peptide epitopes to enrich CMV-specific T cells. For sequencing, an Illumina HiSeq 1500 was employed. TCRdb applied fastp at Q25 and MiXCR to the public reads, then kept only in-frame beta chains. Every distinct CDR3 protein forms one entry, paired with its most common genes and DNA. The sample yields 550,000 to 850,000 distinct CDR3 sequences; around a third were counted once. The top ten clones comprise 15% to 20% of the sample. Sequenced material: cultured PBMCs, taken from culture after CMV antigen stimulation. Receptor source: a human donor in good health (CMV status not recorded). Some clones in this sample may be carry-over from other donors' samples.

This clonotype came up once. The rearrangement joins TRBV7-9 to TRBJ1-1; 7 bases map to TRBD1. V shed 4 bases and J 3 bases; nucleotides not matched to a gene: 17. The germline gives CDR1 SEHNR, CDR2 FQNEAQ (reference sequence). The CDR3 is 18 amino acids. CDR3 bases: TGTGCCAGCAGCTCAGATTCGTGGAGGGGGCCTGAGGACACTGAAGCTTTCTTT. Translating it yields CASSSDSWRGPEDTEAFF.

The chain has TRBV20-1 and TRBJ2-5, with 11 bases that match TRBD2. Germline V gives CDR1 DFQATT, CDR2 SNEGSKA (reference sequence). The CDR3 spans 14 residues. V shed 2 bases and J 6 bases; nucleotides not matched to a gene: 5. CDR3 in amino acids: CSARHSGGAKTQYF. The CDR3 coding sequence is TGCAGTGCTAGACATAGCGGGGGGGCGAAGACCCAGTACTTC.

This rearrangement joins TRBV6-1 to TRBJ2-3; the D is unclear. Trimming removed 8 bases at V and 2 bases at J, with 11 bases between. There are 13 residues in the CDR3. CDR1 and CDR2 from the germline V gene are MNHNS and SASEGT. The CDR3 sequence is CASVYRVTDTQYF. In nucleotides, the CDR3 is TGTGCCAGCGTCTACCGGGTCACAGATACGCAGTATTTT.

Written as DNA, the CDR3 is TGTGCCAGCGAAACTAGCGGGACTGCGAAAGAGACCCAGTACTTC. As protein: CASETSGTAKETQYF. The chain couples TRBV6-2 or TRBV6-3 to TRBJ2-5, with TRBD2 matching over 10 bases. The germline V gene encodes CDR1 MNHEY and CDR2 SVGEGT. The CDR3 is 15 residues long. The junction had 9 bases not matched to a gene; V was cut back by 8 bases and J by 3 bases.

CDR3 in amino acids: CASTLPDGHTSNLYEQYF. In DNA form, the CDR3 reads TGTGCCAGCACCCTTCCCGACGGCCATACCTCTAACCTCTACGAGCAGTACTTC. The chain links TRBV7-6 to TRBJ2-7; D remains ambiguous. Germline V gene lookup returns CDR1 SGHVS and CDR2 FNYEAQ. Trimming stripped 7 bases from V and 3 bases from J, with 28 bases between. This CDR3 comprises 18 residues.

This clonotype came up a few times. The chain employs TRBV6-6 and TRBJ2-2, with D unresolved. The CDR3 is 14 residues long. Trimming removed 2 bases at V and 1 base at J, with 5 bases between. Germline CDR1 is MNHNY and CDR2 is SVGAGI (reference sequence). The CDR3 loop is CASSYLRNTGELFF. The CDR3 bases are TGTGCCAGCAGTTACCTCCGGAACACCGGGGAGCTGTTTTTT.

The chain is built from TRBV2 and TRBJ2-3; either TRBD1 or TRBD2 may supply D (5 bases each). CDR1 and CDR2 (germline): SNHLY, FYNNEI. The V and J ends lost 0 bases and 3 bases respectively, with 10 bases between them. The CDR3 consists of 15 residues. As DNA, the CDR3 is TGTGCCAGCAGTGAAGCGGACGGGGCGACAGATACGCAGTATTTT. Protein product: CASSEADGATDTQYF.

The chain joins TRBV7-2 to TRBJ2-7; 11 positions agree with TRBD2. CDR3 length equals 16 residues. Germline-derived CDR1 and CDR2 are SGHTA and FQGNSA. The ends lost 2 bases at V and 5 bases at J; junction bases unmatched: 8. For the CDR3, the DNA is TGTGCCAGCAGCTTACTGAGCCTAGCGGGAGGTAACGAGCAGTACTTC. Translation: CASSLLSLAGGNEQYF.

The chain uses TRBV4-1 and TRBJ2-3, with a tentative D call TRBD2 (7 bases). The CDR3 covers 16 residues. In germline, CDR1 is MGHRA, CDR2 YSYEKL. The V and J ends lost 3 bases and 0 bases respectively, with 13 bases between them. The chain's CDR3 is CASSQRGGISTDTQYF. In nucleotides, the CDR3 is TGCGCCAGCAGCCAGAGGGGGGGCATAAGCACAGATACGCAGTATTTT.

The V gene is TRBV6-5, the J gene TRBJ2-7; no clear D gene. V dropped 5 bases and J dropped 7 bases, with 9 bases sitting between them. Germline V gene lookup returns CDR1 MNHEY and CDR2 SVGAGI. The CDR3 has 11 amino acids. The chain's CDR3 is CASSKTGEQYF. The CDR3 DNA reads as TGTGCCAGCAGTAAAACTGGGGAGCAGTACTTC.

The table lists this clonotype with a few counts. The chain has TRBV7-2 and TRBJ2-7, with 7 bases fitting TRBD2. This CDR3 has 14 amino acids. Trimming cost V 1 base and J 5 bases; bases outside gene matches: 5. Germline-derived CDR1 and CDR2 are SGHTA and FQGNSA. CDR3 in DNA: TGTGCCAGCAGCTTAGGTCTAGCGGACCACGAGCAGTACTTC. It specifies CASSLGLADHEQYF. The full variable domain, rest sourced from reference TRBV7-2 and TRBJ2-7, is GAGVSQSPSNKVTEKGKDVELRCDPISGHTALYWYRQSLGQGLEFLIYFQGNSAPDKSGLPSDRFSAERTGGSVSTLTIQRTQQEDSAVYLCASSLGLADHEQYFGPGTRLTVT.

The rearrangement links TRBV6-1 to TRBJ1-4, with D perhaps matching TRBD1 (5 bases). The CDR3 loop spans 14 amino acids. The V and J ends lost 3 bases and 8 bases respectively, with 13 bases between them. Germline V CDR1 and CDR2: MNHNS, SASEGT. The CDR3 loop reads CASSEQVGTEKLFF. The CDR3 DNA reads TGTGCCAGCAGTGAGCAGGTGGGGACGGAAAAACTGTTTTTT.

This clonotype was counted a few times. The rearrangement joins TRBV4-1 to TRBJ2-3, with D perhaps TRBD2 (5 bases). V lost 2 bases to trimming and J lost 1 base, with 13 bases between them. Germline V gives CDR1 MGHRA, CDR2 YSYEKL. This CDR3 contains 16 residues. In DNA form, the CDR3 reads TGCGCCAGCAGCCAAAGTAGCGTCGGGGGCACAGATACGCAGTATTTT. This translates into CASSQSSVGGTDTQYF.

The J gene is TRBJ2-5, the V gene TRBV12-3 or TRBV12-4; D is uncertain. The CDR3 spans 14 residues. The V gene lost 6 bases and the J gene lost 2 bases, with 13 bases spanning the gap. CDR3 protein: CASSSPATQETQYF. In nucleotides, the CDR3 is TGTGCCAGCAGCTCCCCGGCCACACAAGAGACCCAGTACTTC.

As DNA, the CDR3 is TGTGCCATCTCAGGGGGCCTCTCCTACAATGAGCAGTTCTTC. Translating gives CAISGGLSYNEQFF. The rearrangement uses TRBV7-4 and TRBJ2-1; 8 nucleotides agree with TRBD1. The CDR3 consists of 14 residues. CDR1 is SGHVT and CDR2 is SQSDAQ in the germline V gene. V was pared by 10 bases and J by 0 bases, with 5 bases of the junction left unmatched.

This clonotype has a handful of counts. The chain employs TRBV7-2 and TRBJ2-5; a possible D gene is TRBD2 (6 bases). CDR1 is SGHTA and CDR2 is FQGNSA in the germline V gene. CDR3 length: 13 amino acids. Trimming removed 5 bases at V and 4 bases at J, with 11 bases between. Here the CDR3 reads CASSPHGRETQYF. The DNA of the CDR3 is TGTGCCAGCAGCCCCCACGGGAGAGAGACCCAGTACTTC. Combining the CDR3 with reference TRBV7-2 and TRBJ2-5 gives the whole variable domain GAGVSQSPSNKVTEKGKDVELRCDPISGHTALYWYRQSLGQGLEFLIYFQGNSAPDKSGLPSDRFSAERTGGSVSTLTIQRTQQEDSAVYLCASSPHGRETQYFGPGTRLLVL.

The V and J genes are TRBV6-6 and TRBJ2-1; no clear D. There are 15 residues in the CDR3. Per germline, CDR1 MNHNY and CDR2 SVGAGI (reference sequence). V was pared by 2 bases and J by 6 bases, with 14 bases between. The CDR3 reads CASSYMLPPGNEQFF. CDR3 nucleotide sequence: TGTGCCAGCAGTTACATGTTACCGCCGGGCAATGAGCAGTTCTTC.

This clonotype was observed a handful of times. Here the CDR3 reads CASSETGGRDSPLHF. The CDR3 coding sequence is TGTGCCAGCAGCGAAACAGGGGGCAGGGATTCACCCCTCCACTTT. The rearrangement uses TRBV7-9 and TRBJ1-6, with 9 bases identical to TRBD1. The CDR3 covers 15 residues. Unmatched junction bases numbered 7, after V lost 5 bases and J lost 8 bases. Germline lookup yields CDR1 SEHNR and CDR2 FQNEAQ (reference sequence).

V gene TRBV5-6 combines with J gene TRBJ2-6; no firm D call. Germline V gene sequence: CDR1 SGHDT, CDR2 YYEEEE. This CDR3 has 16 residues. Trimming shortened V by 0 bases and J by 0 bases, and 7 bases separated the two germline ends. CDR3 in amino acids: CASSLVVSSGANVLTF. In DNA form, the CDR3 reads TGTGCCAGCAGCTTGGTGGTTTCCTCTGGGGCCAACGTCCTGACTTTC.

The V and J genes are TRBV4-3 and TRBJ2-1; the match to TRBD2 covers 7 bases. With 0 bases clipped from V and 7 bases from J, the junction kept 15 bases outside the gene matches. CDR1 and CDR2 (germline): LGHNA, YSLEER. CDR3 length equals 18 residues. CDR3 DNA sequence: TGCGCCAGCAGCCAAGAAGTAGCGGGCACTTCCGTTATGAATGAGCAGTTCTTC. Translated: CASSQEVAGTSVMNEQFF.

V and J are TRBV4-2 and TRBJ1-2; 10 bases map to TRBD1. CDR1 is LGHNA and CDR2 is YNFKEQ in the germline V gene. There are 16 residues in the CDR3. V gave up 1 base and J gave up 5 bases; unmatched junction bases: 7. CDR3 loop: CASSQGSTGGGYGYTF. CDR3 nucleotides: TGTGCCAGCAGCCAAGGCTCGACAGGGGGCGGGTATGGCTACACCTTC.

The V gene is TRBV7-6, the J gene TRBJ2-5; possibly TRBD1 for D (6 bases). The CDR3 has 15 residues. Trimming cost V 5 bases and J 5 bases, with 18 bases left between them. Germline CDR1 is SGHVS and CDR2 is FNYEAQ. This CDR3 is CASSPTGRSTETQYF. The DNA for the CDR3 is TGTGCCAGCAGCCCGACAGGCCGTAGTACGGAGACCCAGTACTTC.

This clonotype was counted many times. The genes are TRBV7-2 and TRBJ2-7; D is unresolved. Germline CDR1 reads SGHTA; CDR2 reads FQGNSA. V was clipped by 0 bases and J by 8 bases, with 8 bases between them. This CDR3 spans 12 amino acids. The CDR3 sequence: CASSLAEEKQYF. The DNA for the CDR3 is TGTGCCAGCAGCTTAGCAGAGGAGAAGCAGTACTTC.

The chain uses TRBV9 and TRBJ2-7, with D unclear. Germline assignment: CDR1 SGDLS and CDR2 YYNGEE. The V gene lost 2 bases and the J gene lost 4 bases, with 13 bases spanning the gap. The CDR3 spans 14 residues. As DNA, the CDR3 is TGTGCCAGCAGCGTCATTCCCTCCTCGTACGAGCAGTACTTC. Translating it yields CASSVIPSSYEQYF.

In its sample, this clonotype was seen a few times. V usage is TRBV25-1 and J usage is TRBJ1-1; no firm D call. The germline V and J ends were trimmed by 4 bases and 1 base, with 7 bases remaining between them. The CDR3 totals 13 residues. The V gene's germline CDR1 is MGHDK and CDR2 SYGVNS. In nucleotides, the CDR3 is TGTGCCAGCAGTGTTTGGCAGAACACTGAAGCTTTCTTT. Translation gives CASSVWQNTEAFF.

This clonotype was detected a few times. This chain links TRBV28 with TRBJ1-2, with 9 bases lining up with TRBD1. The CDR3 has 16 residues. CDR1 is MDHEN, CDR2 SYDVKM, per germline. The V segment lost 4 bases and the J segment 7 bases; nucleotides outside the gene matches: 13. The CDR3 coding sequence is TGTGCCAGCAGTTCCCGGGACAGGGTTACGAGTTTTGGCTACACCTTC. It specifies CASSSRDRVTSFGYTF.

Only a few counts were recorded for this clonotype. The gene calls are TRBV11-1 and TRBJ2-7, with 8 positions matching TRBD1. The CDR3 has 15 amino acids. CDR1 and CDR2 (germline): SGHAT, FQDESV (reference sequence). With V trimmed by 1 base and J by 4 bases, 6 bases remained unmatched. The CDR3 region has the DNA TGTGCCAGCAGCTTAGGGGACAGGTTACAATACGAGCAGTACTTC. This encodes CASSLGDRLQYEQYF.

The chain is built from TRBV7-9 and TRBJ1-1; D ambiguous. The length of the CDR3 is 17 residues. CDR1 and CDR2 (germline): SEHNR, FQNEAQ (reference sequence). V was clipped by 3 bases and J by 1 base, with 18 bases between them. The CDR3 region is CASSFAYKGPQNTEAFF. CDR3 sequence (DNA): TGTGCCAGCAGCTTCGCCTATAAGGGTCCCCAGAACACTGAAGCTTTCTTT.

The rearrangement links TRBV10-3 to TRBJ1-1; TRBD1 matches 10 bases. The J segment lost 7 bases and the V segment lost 5 bases, leaving 16 bases of the junction unmatched. Looked up from germline, CDR1 is ENHRY and CDR2 is SYGVKD. This CDR3 contains 17 residues. The CDR3 DNA follows: TGTGCCATCAGTTCTATTACCTCCGGGACAGGGGTAAATGAAGCTTTCTTT. This encodes CAISSITSGTGVNEAFF.

CDR3 amino acids: CSATPDSYNQPQHF. CDR3 nucleotides: TGCAGTGCGACCCCTGACAGTTACAATCAGCCCCAGCATTTT. The chain has TRBV20-1 and TRBJ1-5; D might be TRBD1 (5 bases). Trimming took 6 bases from V and 3 from J, leaving 15 bases between them. The CDR3 extends over 14 amino acids. The germline CDR1 and CDR2 sequences are DFQATT and SNEGSKA (reference sequence).